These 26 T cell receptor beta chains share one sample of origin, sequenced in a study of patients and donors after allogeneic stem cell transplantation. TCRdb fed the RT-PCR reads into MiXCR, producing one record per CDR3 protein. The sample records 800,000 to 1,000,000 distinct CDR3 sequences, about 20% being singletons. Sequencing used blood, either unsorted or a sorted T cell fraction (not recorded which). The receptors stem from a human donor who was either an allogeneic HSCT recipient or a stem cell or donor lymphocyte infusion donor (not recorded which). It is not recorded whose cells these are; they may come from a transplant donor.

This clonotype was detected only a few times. CDR3: CASSIPRVYEQYF. The CDR3 DNA follows: TGTGCCAGCAGCATACCCAGGGTCTACGAGCAGTACTTC. The chain couples TRBV7-2 to TRBJ2-7; TRBD1 might be the D (5 bases). V was pared by 5 bases and J by 3 bases, with 11 bases between. CDR1 is SGHTA, CDR2 FQGNSA, per germline. The CDR3 contains 13 residues.

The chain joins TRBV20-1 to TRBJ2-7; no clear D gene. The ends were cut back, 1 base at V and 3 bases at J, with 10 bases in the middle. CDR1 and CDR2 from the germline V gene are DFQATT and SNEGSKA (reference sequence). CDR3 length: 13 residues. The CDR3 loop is CSARGPSGYEQYF. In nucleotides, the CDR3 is TGCAGTGCTAGAGGGCCGAGTGGCTACGAGCAGTACTTC.

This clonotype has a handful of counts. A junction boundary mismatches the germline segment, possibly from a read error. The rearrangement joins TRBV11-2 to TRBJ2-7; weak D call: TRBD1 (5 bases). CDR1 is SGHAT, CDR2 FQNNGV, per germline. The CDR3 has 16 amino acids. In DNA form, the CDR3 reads TGTGCCAGCAGTTTAGGGGCCGGCAGAATGTCCTACGAGCAGTACTTC. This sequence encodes CASSLGAGRMSYEQYF.

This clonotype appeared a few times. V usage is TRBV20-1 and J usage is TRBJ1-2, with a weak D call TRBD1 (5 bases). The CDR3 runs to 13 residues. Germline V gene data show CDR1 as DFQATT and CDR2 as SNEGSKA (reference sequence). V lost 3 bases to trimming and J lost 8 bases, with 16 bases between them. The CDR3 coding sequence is TGCAGTGCTAGTAGAACCCAGGGTTCCGGCTACACCTTC. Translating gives CSASRTQGSGYTF.

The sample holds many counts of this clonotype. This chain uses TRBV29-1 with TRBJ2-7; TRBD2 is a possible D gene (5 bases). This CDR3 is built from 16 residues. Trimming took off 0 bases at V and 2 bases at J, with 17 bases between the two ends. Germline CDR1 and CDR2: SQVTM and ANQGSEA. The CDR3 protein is CSVEEWAGEFAYEQYF. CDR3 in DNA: TGCAGCGTTGAAGAGTGGGCCGGGGAGTTTGCCTACGAGCAGTACTTC.

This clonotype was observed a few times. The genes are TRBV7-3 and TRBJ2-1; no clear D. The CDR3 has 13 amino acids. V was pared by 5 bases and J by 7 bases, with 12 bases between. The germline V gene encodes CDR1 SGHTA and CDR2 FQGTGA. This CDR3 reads CASSVNGPNEQFF. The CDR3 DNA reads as TGTGCCAGCAGCGTAAATGGCCCTAATGAGCAGTTCTTC.

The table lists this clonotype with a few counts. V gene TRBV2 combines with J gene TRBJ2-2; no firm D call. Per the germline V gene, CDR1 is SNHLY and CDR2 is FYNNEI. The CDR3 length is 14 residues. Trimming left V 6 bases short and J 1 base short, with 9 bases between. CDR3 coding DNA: TGTGCCAGCAGCGGGTTCAGGAACACCGGGGAGCTGTTTTTT. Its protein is CASSGFRNTGELFF.

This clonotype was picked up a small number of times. CDR3 nucleotide sequence: TGTGCCAGCAGCCCGTACCCTCGGACTGTCGGGGACACCGGGGAGCTGTTTTTT. This translates into CASSPYPRTVGDTGELFF. The chain recombines TRBV11-2 with TRBJ2-2; D might be TRBD2 (5 bases). V was trimmed by 5 bases and J by 3 bases, leaving 22 bases between them. The CDR3 runs 18 residues. From germline, CDR1 is SGHAT and CDR2 FQNNGV.

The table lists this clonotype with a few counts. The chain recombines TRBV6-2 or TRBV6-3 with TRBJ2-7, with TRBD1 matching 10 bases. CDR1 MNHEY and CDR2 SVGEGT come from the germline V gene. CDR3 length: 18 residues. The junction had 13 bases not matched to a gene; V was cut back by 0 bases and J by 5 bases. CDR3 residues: CASSYSNLAGQGIHEQYF. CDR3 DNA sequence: TGTGCCAGCAGTTACTCGAACTTGGCGGGACAGGGGATTCACGAGCAGTACTTC.

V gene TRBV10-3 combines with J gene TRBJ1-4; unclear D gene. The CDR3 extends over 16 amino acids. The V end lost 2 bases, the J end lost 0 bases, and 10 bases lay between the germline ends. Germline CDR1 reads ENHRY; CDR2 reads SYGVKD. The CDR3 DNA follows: TGTGCCATCAGTGAGGCGCCTGCAGCAACTAATGAAAAACTGTTTTTT. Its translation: CAISEAPAATNEKLFF.

The CDR3 DNA follows: TGCGCCAGCAGCTTAGGGGGTGTTAATTACGAGCAGTACTTC. This sequence encodes CASSLGGVNYEQYF. J is TRBJ2-7 and V is TRBV5-1; perhaps TRBD1 as D (6 bases). The CDR3 covers 14 residues. V dropped 2 bases and J dropped 4 bases, with 13 bases sitting between them. CDR1 is SGHRS and CDR2 is YFSETQ in the germline V gene. Using reference TRBV5-1 and TRBJ2-7 for the parts outside the CDR3, the full variable domain is KAGVTQTPRYLIKTRGQQVTLSCSPISGHRSVSWYQQTPGQGLQFLFEYFSETQRNKGNFPGRFSGRQFSNSRSEMNVSTLELGDSALYLCASSLGGVNYEQYFGPGTRLTVT.

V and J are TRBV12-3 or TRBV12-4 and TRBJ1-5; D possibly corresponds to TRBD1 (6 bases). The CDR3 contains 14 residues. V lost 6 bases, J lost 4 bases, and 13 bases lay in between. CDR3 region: CASRFGGQNQPQHF. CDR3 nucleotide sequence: TGTGCCAGCAGATTCGGGGGGCAGAATCAGCCCCAGCATTTT.

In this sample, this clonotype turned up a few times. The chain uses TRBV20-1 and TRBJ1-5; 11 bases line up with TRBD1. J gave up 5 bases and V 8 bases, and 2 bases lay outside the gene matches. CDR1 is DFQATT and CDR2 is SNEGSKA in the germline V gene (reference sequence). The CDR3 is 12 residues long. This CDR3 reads CSPGQGDQPQHF. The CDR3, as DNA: TGCAGTCCGGGACAGGGGGATCAGCCCCAGCATTTT.

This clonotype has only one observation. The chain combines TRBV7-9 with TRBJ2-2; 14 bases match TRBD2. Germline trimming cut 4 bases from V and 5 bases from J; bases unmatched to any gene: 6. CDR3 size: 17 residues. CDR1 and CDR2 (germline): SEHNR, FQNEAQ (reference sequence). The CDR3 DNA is TGTGCCAGCAGCTCCAGACTAGCGGGGGGGCCTACCGGGGAGCTGTTTTTT. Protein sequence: CASSSRLAGGPTGELFF.

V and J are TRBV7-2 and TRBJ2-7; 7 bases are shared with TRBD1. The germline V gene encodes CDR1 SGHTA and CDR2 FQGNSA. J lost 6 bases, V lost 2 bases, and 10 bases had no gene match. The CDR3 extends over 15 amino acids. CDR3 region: CASSLLWDPGGEQYF. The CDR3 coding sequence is TGTGCCAGCAGCTTACTTTGGGACCCAGGGGGCGAGCAGTACTTC.

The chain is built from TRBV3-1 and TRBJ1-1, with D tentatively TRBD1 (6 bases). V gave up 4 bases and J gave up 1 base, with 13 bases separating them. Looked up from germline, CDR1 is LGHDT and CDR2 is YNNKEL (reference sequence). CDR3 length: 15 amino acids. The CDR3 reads CASSLSGGQNTEAFF. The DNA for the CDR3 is TGTGCCAGCAGCCTGTCGGGGGGGCAGAACACTGAAGCTTTCTTT.

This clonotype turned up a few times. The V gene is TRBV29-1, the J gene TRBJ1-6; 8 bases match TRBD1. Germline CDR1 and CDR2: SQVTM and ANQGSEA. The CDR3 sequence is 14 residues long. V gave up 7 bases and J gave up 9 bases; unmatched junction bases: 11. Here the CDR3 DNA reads TGCAGCGCTAAGACCGGGACAGGTCTTTCACCCCTCCACTTT. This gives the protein CSAKTGTGLSPLHF.

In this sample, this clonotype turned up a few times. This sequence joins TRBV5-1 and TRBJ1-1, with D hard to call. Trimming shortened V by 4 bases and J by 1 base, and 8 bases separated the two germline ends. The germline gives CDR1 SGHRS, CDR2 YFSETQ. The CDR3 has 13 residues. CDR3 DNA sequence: TGCGCCAGCAGCGCTGATTGGAACACTGAAGCTTTCTTT. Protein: CASSADWNTEAFF.

The CDR3 DNA sequence: TGTGCCAGTAGTATAGAGGGACGCCCCTACAATGAGCAGTTCTTC. Protein product: CASSIEGRPYNEQFF. The rearrangement uses TRBV19 and TRBJ2-1, with D perhaps assigned TRBD1 or TRBD2 (5 bases each). CDR3 size: 15 residues. The V and J ends lost 0 bases and 2 bases respectively, with 8 bases between them. Germline CDR1 is LNHDA and CDR2 is SQIVND (reference sequence). Full variable domain (outside the CDR3, taken from reference TRBV19 and TRBJ2-1): DGGITQSPKYLFRKEGQNVTLSCEQNLNHDAMYWYRQDPGQGLRLIYYSQIVNDFQKGDIAEGYSVSREKKESFPLTVTSAQKNPTAFYLCASSIEGRPYNEQFFGPGTRLTVL.

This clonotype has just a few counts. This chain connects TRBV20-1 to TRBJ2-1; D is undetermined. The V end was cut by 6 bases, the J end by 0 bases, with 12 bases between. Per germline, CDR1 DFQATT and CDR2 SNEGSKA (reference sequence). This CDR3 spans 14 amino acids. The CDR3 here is CSAPGPSSYNEQFF. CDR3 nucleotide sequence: TGCAGTGCCCCCGGGCCTAGCTCCTACAATGAGCAGTTCTTC.

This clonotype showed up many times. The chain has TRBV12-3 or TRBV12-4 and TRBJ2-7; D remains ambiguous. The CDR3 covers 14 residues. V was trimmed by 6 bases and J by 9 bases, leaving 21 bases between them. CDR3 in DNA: TGTGCCAGCAGCATAAACGGCATGGACGCTGGGCAGTACTTC. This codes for CASSINGMDAGQYF.

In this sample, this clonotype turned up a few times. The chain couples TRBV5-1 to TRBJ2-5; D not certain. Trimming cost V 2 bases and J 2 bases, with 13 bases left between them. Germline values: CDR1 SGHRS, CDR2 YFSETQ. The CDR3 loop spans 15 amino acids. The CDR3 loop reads CASSLWGSGQETQYF. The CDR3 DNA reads TGCGCCAGCAGCTTATGGGGAAGTGGGCAAGAGACCCAGTACTTC.

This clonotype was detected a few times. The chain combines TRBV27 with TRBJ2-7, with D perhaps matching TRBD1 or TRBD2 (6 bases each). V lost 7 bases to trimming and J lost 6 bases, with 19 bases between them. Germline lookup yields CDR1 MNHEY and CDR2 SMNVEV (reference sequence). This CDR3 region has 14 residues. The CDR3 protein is CASKPGIGGGEQYF. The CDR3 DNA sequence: TGTGCCAGCAAACCGGGTATTGGAGGGGGCGAGCAGTACTTC.

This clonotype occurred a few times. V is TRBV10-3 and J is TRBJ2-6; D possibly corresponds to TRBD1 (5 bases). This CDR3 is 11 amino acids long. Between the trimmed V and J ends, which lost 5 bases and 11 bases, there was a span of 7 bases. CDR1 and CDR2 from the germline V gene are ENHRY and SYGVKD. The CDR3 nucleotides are TGTGCCATCAGTAGCAGGGACGTCCTGACTTTC. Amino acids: CAISSRDVLTF.

The CDR3 spells CSARPAEDSLDSPLHF. The CDR3 coding sequence is TGCAGTGCTAGACCTGCCGAGGACAGCCTTGATTCACCCCTCCACTTT. The J gene is TRBJ1-6, the V gene TRBV20-1, with D possibly TRBD1 on 6 matching bases. Germline V CDR1 and CDR2: DFQATT, SNEGSKA (reference sequence). CDR3 length: 16 residues. The germline V and J ends were trimmed by 2 bases and 8 bases, with 19 bases remaining between them.

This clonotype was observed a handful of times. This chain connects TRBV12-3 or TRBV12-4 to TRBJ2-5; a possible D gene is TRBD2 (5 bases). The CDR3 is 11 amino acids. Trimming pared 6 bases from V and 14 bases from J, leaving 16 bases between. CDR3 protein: CASRRQGRFYF. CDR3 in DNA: TGTGCCAGCAGGCGTCAAGGGAGATTCTACTTC.